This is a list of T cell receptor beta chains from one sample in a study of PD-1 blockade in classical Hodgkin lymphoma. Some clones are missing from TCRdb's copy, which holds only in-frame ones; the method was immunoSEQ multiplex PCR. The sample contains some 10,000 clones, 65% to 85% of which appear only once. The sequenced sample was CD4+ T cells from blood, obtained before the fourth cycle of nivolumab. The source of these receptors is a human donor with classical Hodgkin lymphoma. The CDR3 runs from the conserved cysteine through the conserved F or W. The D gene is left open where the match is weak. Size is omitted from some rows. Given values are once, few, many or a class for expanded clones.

CDR3 protein: CASSQDRTSGANVLTF
CDR3 DNA: TGCGCCAGCAGCCAAGATCGGACATCTGGGGCCAACGTCCTGACTTTC
V gene: TRBV4-3
clone size: -
J gene: TRBJ2-6
D gene: -

CDR3 protein: CASSQDVGFYEQYF
CDR3 DNA: TGCGCCAGCAGCCAAGATGTGGGTTTTTACGAGCAGTACTTC
V gene: TRBV4-3
clone size: -
J gene: TRBJ2-7
D gene: -

CDR3 protein: CASSPGPEAYEQYF
CDR3 DNA: TGTGCCAGCAGCCCGGGCCCAGAGGCATACGAGCAGTACTTC
V gene: TRBV7-3
clone size: -
J gene: TRBJ2-7
D gene: -

CDR3 protein: CASSVGTLLNSPLHF
CDR3 DNA: TGTGCCAGCAGTGTCGGGACGCTCCTGAATTCACCCCTCCACTTT
V gene: TRBV25-1
clone size: -
J gene: TRBJ1-6
D gene: -

CDR3 protein: CAISESGGGTYEQYF
CDR3 DNA: TGTGCCATCAGTGAGTCGGGAGGCGGCACCTACGAGCAGTACTTC
V gene: TRBV10-3
clone size: -
J gene: TRBJ2-7
D gene: -

CDR3 protein: CASSQENRGTYGYTF
CDR3 DNA: TGCGCCAGCAGCCAAGAGAACAGGGGGACCTATGGCTACACCTTC
V gene: TRBV4-1
clone size: -
J gene: TRBJ1-2
D gene: TRBD1

CDR3 protein: CSARQAEEQYF
CDR3 DNA: TGCAGCGCCCGACAGGCTGAAGAGCAGTACTTC
V gene: TRBV29-1
clone size: -
J gene: TRBJ2-7
D gene: -

CDR3 protein: CSASVRKNTEAFF
CDR3 DNA: TGCAGCGCCTCGGTTAGGAAGAACACTGAAGCTTTCTTT
V gene: TRBV29-1
clone size: -
J gene: TRBJ1-1
D gene: -

CDR3 protein: CASSQGDREGEKLFF
CDR3 DNA: TGCGCCAGCAGCCAAGGGGACAGGGAAGGCGAAAAACTGTTTTTT
V gene: TRBV4-3
clone size: few
J gene: TRBJ1-4
D gene: TRBD1

CDR3 protein: CASSLWGLQETQYF
CDR3 DNA: TGTGCCAGCAGCTTATGGGGGCTACAAGAGACCCAGTACTTC
V gene: TRBV7-9
clone size: -
J gene: TRBJ2-5
D gene: -

CDR3 protein: CASSLEGNEQFF
CDR3 DNA: TGCGCCAGCAGCTTGGAGGGGAATGAGCAGTTCTTC
V gene: TRBV5-1
clone size: -
J gene: TRBJ2-1
D gene: -

CDR3 protein: CATSRVRGSGNTIYF
CDR3 DNA: TGTGCCACCAGCAGAGTAAGGGGCTCTGGAAACACCATATATTTT
V gene: TRBV15
clone size: -
J gene: TRBJ1-3
D gene: -

CDR3 protein: CASSYRPDFSGNTIYF
CDR3 DNA: TGTGCCAGCAGTTACCGGCCAGACTTCTCTGGAAACACCATATATTTT
V gene: TRBV6-5
clone size: -
J gene: TRBJ1-3
D gene: -

CDR3 protein: CASSLEGIRGSYEQYF
CDR3 DNA: TGTGCCAGCAGCTTAGAGGGGATTCGGGGGTCTTACGAGCAGTACTTC
V gene: TRBV11-3
clone size: once
J gene: TRBJ2-7
D gene: -

CDR3 protein: CASSQIQRNTIYF
CDR3 DNA: TGTGCCAGCAGCCAAATACAACGAAACACCATATATTTT
V gene: TRBV4-2
clone size: -
J gene: TRBJ1-3
D gene: -

CDR3 protein: CAISAGQMETQYF
CDR3 DNA: TGTGCCATCAGTGCGGGGCAGATGGAGACCCAGTACTTC
V gene: TRBV10-3
clone size: -
J gene: TRBJ2-5
D gene: -

CDR3 protein: CASSYYGGASMDTQYF
CDR3 DNA: TGTGCCAGCAGTTACTACGGGGGGGCGTCTATGGATACGCAGTATTTT
V gene: TRBV7-3
clone size: -
J gene: TRBJ2-3
D gene: TRBD2

CDR3 protein: CASSSQGPKQYF
CDR3 DNA: TGTGCCAGCAGTTCCCAAGGACCTAAGCAGTACTTC
V gene: TRBV6-1
clone size: -
J gene: TRBJ2-7
D gene: -

CDR3 protein: CASTAGQNYGYTF
CDR3 DNA: TGTGCCAGCACCGCCGGGCAAAATTATGGCTACACCTTC
V gene: TRBV7-2
clone size: -
J gene: TRBJ1-2
D gene: -

CDR3 protein: CASSSLTDTEAFF
CDR3 DNA: TGTGCCAGCAGCTCGTTGACAGACACTGAAGCTTTCTTT
V gene: TRBV7-2
clone size: -
J gene: TRBJ1-1
D gene: -

CDR3 protein: CASSIGQVYTQYF
CDR3 DNA: TGTGCCAGCAGCATCGGACAAGTTTATACGCAGTATTTT
V gene: TRBV11-2
clone size: -
J gene: TRBJ2-3
D gene: -

CDR3 protein: CASNIPGQGGRETQYF
CDR3 DNA: TGTGCCAGCAACATACCGGGACAGGGAGGTAGGGAGACCCAGTACTTC
V gene: TRBV2
clone size: -
J gene: TRBJ2-5
D gene: TRBD1

CDR3 protein: CASSLVGDSQETQYF
CDR3 DNA: TGTGCCAGCAGCTTGGTGGGGGACAGTCAAGAGACCCAGTACTTC
V gene: TRBV5-5
clone size: -
J gene: TRBJ2-5
D gene: TRBD1

CDR3 protein: CSVAEVYSYEQYF
CDR3 DNA: TGCAGCGTTGCGGAGGTTTACTCCTACGAGCAGTACTTC
V gene: TRBV29-1
clone size: -
J gene: TRBJ2-7
D gene: -

CDR3 protein: CSVGPQGRDYGYTF
CDR3 DNA: TGCAGCGTTGGACCCCAGGGTCGGGACTATGGCTACACCTTC
V gene: TRBV29-1
clone size: -
J gene: TRBJ1-2
D gene: -

CDR3 protein: CASSPHGAGETQYF
CDR3 DNA: TGTGCCAGCAGCCCCCATGGAGCCGGGGAGACCCAGTACTTC
V gene: TRBV9
clone size: -
J gene: TRBJ2-5
D gene: -

CDR3 protein: CAWRNMGDRATEAFF
CDR3 DNA: TGTGCCTGGAGGAATATGGGGGACAGGGCCACTGAAGCTTTCTTT
V gene: TRBV30
clone size: -
J gene: TRBJ1-1
D gene: TRBD1

CDR3 protein: CASSQGEGLNSPLHF
CDR3 DNA: TGTGCCAGCAGCCAAGGTGAGGGGCTTAATTCACCCCTCCACTTT
V gene: TRBV4-2
clone size: -
J gene: TRBJ1-6
D gene: -

CDR3 protein: CAWSGGQGLDQPQHF
CDR3 DNA: TGTGCCTGGAGTGGGGGGCAGGGGTTAGACCAGCCCCAGCATTTT
V gene: TRBV30
clone size: -
J gene: TRBJ1-5
D gene: -

CDR3 protein: CASSPPGQRNYGYTF
CDR3 DNA: TGTGCCAGCTCACCCCCGGGACAGCGGAACTATGGCTACACCTTC
V gene: TRBV18
clone size: -
J gene: TRBJ1-2
D gene: TRBD1

CDR3 protein: CASSSGRRTGNTIYF
CDR3 DNA: TGTGCCAGCAGCTCTGGACGAAGAACTGGAAACACCATATATTTT
V gene: TRBV7-9
clone size: few
J gene: TRBJ1-3
D gene: -

CDR3 protein: CASSLANRVYVRGEQFF
CDR3 DNA: TGTGCCAGCAGCTTAGCAAACAGGGTCTACGTCAGGGGTGAGCAGTTCTTC
V gene: TRBV7-2
clone size: -
J gene: TRBJ2-1
D gene: -

CDR3 protein: CAISDFYQPQHF
CDR3 DNA: TGTGCCATCAGCGACTTTTATCAGCCCCAGCATTTT
V gene: TRBV10-3
clone size: few
J gene: TRBJ1-5
D gene: -

CDR3 protein: CASSPPEVATQYF
CDR3 DNA: TGTGCCAGCTCACCACCGGAAGTGGCGACCCAGTACTTC
V gene: TRBV18
clone size: few
J gene: TRBJ2-5
D gene: -

CDR3 protein: CASSPRTGPNTGELFF
CDR3 DNA: TGTGCCAGCAGCCCTAGGACAGGGCCGAACACCGGGGAGCTGTTTTTT
V gene: TRBV5-4
clone size: -
J gene: TRBJ2-2
D gene: TRBD1

CDR3 protein: CASSLSLYYGYTF
CDR3 DNA: TGTGCCAGCAGCTTGTCACTGTACTATGGCTACACCTTC
V gene: TRBV5-5
clone size: -
J gene: TRBJ1-2
D gene: -

CDR3 protein: CSVGGQYTGELFF
CDR3 DNA: TGCAGCGTGGGGGGACAGTACACCGGGGAGCTGTTTTTT
V gene: TRBV29-1
clone size: -
J gene: TRBJ2-2
D gene: -

CDR3 protein: CASSMTRETQYF
CDR3 DNA: TGTGCCAGTAGTATGACCAGGGAGACCCAGTACTTC
V gene: TRBV19
clone size: -
J gene: TRBJ2-5
D gene: -

CDR3 protein: CASSLRQGRGETQYF
CDR3 DNA: TGTGCCAGCAGCTTGAGGCAGGGGAGAGGGGAGACCCAGTACTTC
V gene: TRBV5-6
clone size: once
J gene: TRBJ2-5
D gene: -

CDR3 protein: CASSYFEGSYGYTF
CDR3 DNA: TGTGCCAGCAGTTACTTCGAAGGGAGCTATGGCTACACCTTC
V gene: TRBV6-6
clone size: -
J gene: TRBJ1-2
D gene: -

CDR3 protein: CASSLAGGQGAIETQYF
CDR3 DNA: TGTGCCAGCAGCTTGGCGGGGGGGCAGGGGGCAATAGAGACCCAGTACTTC
V gene: TRBV5-4
clone size: -
J gene: TRBJ2-5
D gene: -

CDR3 protein: CASAPTGVSYEQYF
CDR3 DNA: TGTGCCAGCGCCCCGACAGGGGTGTCCTACGAGCAGTACTTC
V gene: TRBV7-3
clone size: -
J gene: TRBJ2-7
D gene: TRBD1

CDR3 protein: CASSQGQGMGNGYTF
CDR3 DNA: TGTGCCAGCAGCCAAGGACAGGGGATGGGTAATGGCTACACCTTC
V gene: TRBV7-9
clone size: -
J gene: TRBJ1-2
D gene: TRBD1

CDR3 protein: CASSLVAGGGLGEQYF
CDR3 DNA: TGCGCCAGCAGCTTGGTTGCGGGAGGCGGATTGGGGGAGCAGTACTTC
V gene: TRBV5-1
clone size: -
J gene: TRBJ2-7
D gene: TRBD2

CDR3 protein: CASSIASKGTDTQYF
CDR3 DNA: TGTGCCAGCAGTATTGCCTCAAAGGGCACAGATACGCAGTATTTT
V gene: TRBV28
clone size: -
J gene: TRBJ2-3
D gene: -

CDR3 protein: CASSLQGVDTGELFF
CDR3 DNA: TGTGCCAGCAGTCTACAGGGGGTCGACACCGGGGAGCTGTTTTTT
V gene: TRBV6-6
clone size: -
J gene: TRBJ2-2
D gene: TRBD1

CDR3 protein: CARSLQGMNTEAFF
CDR3 DNA: TGTGCCAGAAGCCTACAGGGAATGAACACTGAAGCTTTCTTT
V gene: TRBV5-3
clone size: -
J gene: TRBJ1-1
D gene: -

CDR3 protein: CASSYGGGSVTGELFF
CDR3 DNA: TGTGCCAGCAGTTACGGGGGCGGGTCGGTCACCGGGGAGCTGTTTTTT
V gene: TRBV6-5
clone size: -
J gene: TRBJ2-2
D gene: -

CDR3 protein: CSTSAGYNQPQHF
CDR3 DNA: TGCAGCACATCCGCGGGCTACAATCAGCCCCAGCATTTT
V gene: TRBV29-1
clone size: -
J gene: TRBJ1-5
D gene: -

CDR3 protein: CASSLSRPYNEQFF
CDR3 DNA: TGTGCCAGCAGTTTATCGCGGCCCTACAATGAGCAGTTCTTC
V gene: TRBV27
clone size: -
J gene: TRBJ2-1
D gene: -

CDR3 protein: CASSQLEGSDTGELFF
CDR3 DNA: TGTGCCAGCAGCCAACTTGAGGGATCAGACACCGGGGAGCTGTTTTTT
V gene: TRBV4-2
clone size: -
J gene: TRBJ2-2
D gene: -

CDR3 protein: CATQERGYYEQYF
CDR3 DNA: TGTGCCACCCAGGAGAGGGGGTACTACGAGCAGTACTTC
V gene: TRBV5-6
clone size: -
J gene: TRBJ2-7
D gene: -

CDR3 protein: CATSRHQPFVGGGETQYF
CDR3 DNA: TGTGCCACCAGCAGACACCAGCCTTTTGTCGGGGGCGGAGAGACCCAGTACTTC
V gene: TRBV15
clone size: -
J gene: TRBJ2-5
D gene: -

CDR3 protein: CASRGTAPRDTQYF
CDR3 DNA: TGTGCCAGCAGAGGGACAGCGCCCAGAGATACGCAGTATTTT
V gene: TRBV6-6
clone size: -
J gene: TRBJ2-3
D gene: TRBD1

CDR3 protein: CASSPGQGGQPQHF
CDR3 DNA: TGTGCCAGCTCACCGGGACAGGGAGGTCAGCCCCAGCATTTT
V gene: TRBV18
clone size: -
J gene: TRBJ1-5
D gene: TRBD1

CDR3 protein: CSVEEGDGLKSYEQYF
CDR3 DNA: TGCAGCGTTGAAGAAGGGGACGGCCTTAAATCCTACGAGCAGTACTTC
V gene: TRBV29-1
clone size: -
J gene: TRBJ2-7
D gene: -

CDR3 protein: CASSLSRETQYF
CDR3 DNA: TGTGCCAGCTCACTAAGTCGGGAGACCCAGTACTTC
V gene: TRBV18
clone size: -
J gene: TRBJ2-5
D gene: -

CDR3 protein: CASSQRTGTLYF
CDR3 DNA: TGTGCCAGCAGCCAGAGGACCGGGACCCTGTACTTC
V gene: TRBV4-2
clone size: once
J gene: TRBJ2-5
D gene: -

CDR3 protein: CASSSIFSEAFF
CDR3 DNA: TGTGCCAGCAGCTCCATATTTAGTGAGGCTTTCTTT
V gene: TRBV7-9
clone size: -
J gene: TRBJ1-1
D gene: -

CDR3 protein: CASSLDSRRLAGDEQFF
CDR3 DNA: TGTGCCAGCAGCTTAGATTCAAGGAGGCTAGCGGGAGACGAGCAGTTCTTC
V gene: TRBV11-3
clone size: -
J gene: TRBJ2-1
D gene: TRBD2